This TCR beta chain came from a study of blood T cell repertoires in COVID-19. The wider study: Samples came from the United States, Italy and Spain, spanning acute and convalescent COVID-19. Nucleic acid was either cDNA or gDNA, and it came from T cells, B-cell-depleted T cells, or PBMCs.

V lost 1 base to trimming and J lost 7 bases, with 15 bases between them. This CDR3 is 15 amino acids long. Germline V lookup: CDR1 SGDLS, CDR2 YYNGEE. Original processing notes: Amplifying reference gene primers gave estimates of nucleated cell counts. Some clones are missing from TCRdb's copy, which holds only in-frame ones; the method was immunoSEQ multiplex PCR. D and trimming come from the DNA, and the V and J calls and clone size come from that table. Of 190,000 or so clones in the sample, less than 80% were seen once. The V call is TRBV9, the J call TRBJ2-1; D not resolved. This receptor was identified in a man between 45 and 60 years old who had recovered from COVID-19. The sequenced material came from peripheral blood. The CDR3 loop is CASSVRGGYRNEQFF. CDR3 nucleotide sequence: TGTGCCAGCAGCGTACGAGGCGGTTATAGAAATGAGCAGTTCTTC. Full variable domain (outside the CDR3, taken from reference TRBV9 and TRBJ2-1): DSGVTQTPKHLITATGQRVTLRCSPRSGDLSVYWYQQSLDQGLQFLIQYYNGEERAKGNILERFSAQQFPDLHSELNLSSLELGDSALYFCASSVRGGYRNEQFFGPGTRLTVL.